This T cell receptor beta chain was identified during a study of cytomegalovirus exposure and HLA in healthy donors. General study points: An analysis done earlier found most TCR beta V segments productive about 87% or about 30% of the time. Some V segments, TRBV6-2 and TRBV6-3 among them, were indistinguishable and were therefore excluded. Immune exposure information available was restricted to CMV serostatus. In a later analysis, an Asian-associated ancestry cluster reportedly showed fewer N-insertions than the 666-donor mean.

CDR3 length equals 15 residues. Trimming removed 0 bases from V and 3 bases from J, with 10 bases in between. Germline values: CDR1 SGDLS, CDR2 YYNGEE. Regarding this clone: The antigen is unknown.

The PCR used 60 Vbeta and 13 Jbeta primers. Here immunoSEQ multiplex PCR was the method, and the copy in TCRdb shows in-frame clones only, minus some. The sample lists under 200,000 clones; approximately 81% were seen once. The sequencing input was PBMCs. The gene calls are TRBV9 and TRBJ1-3; D may be TRBD1 (6 bases). The receptor comes from a boy younger than 10 in good health and CMV-seronegative. The CDR3 reads CASSVGQANGNTIYF. CDR3 nucleotides: TGTGCCAGCAGCGTAGGACAGGCTAATGGAAACACCATATATTTT.